This T cell receptor beta chain appears in the sequencing data of a study of blood T cell repertoires in COVID-19. Whole-study context: Recovery meant two consecutive negative NP/OP PCR tests, professional clearance, or resolved symptoms. T cells, B-cell-depleted T cells, or PBMCs provided the cDNA or gDNA that served as material. From the United States, Italy and Spain came samples of acute and convalescent COVID-19.

Individuals aged roughly 18 to 95 years were recruited from about two dozen US areas. Profiled with immunoSEQ multiplex PCR; TCRdb holds only in-frame clones, not every one. The sample contains approximately 190,000 clones, approximately 86% of which appear only once. This TCR derives from a woman aged 40 to 50 in a cohort exposed to, infected with or recovered from COVID-19 (not recorded which). The specimen sequenced was PBMCs or T cells enriched from blood (not recorded which).

The CDR3 DNA follows: TGTGCCAGCAGTGATGGGACAGTTCTTAATGAAAAACTGTTTTTT. It codes for CASSDGTVLNEKLFF. This chain links TRBV27 with TRBJ1-4; TRBD1 aligns across 7 bases. V shed 5 bases, J shed 4 bases, and the junction held 7 bases outside the gene matches. The CDR3 contains 15 residues. The germline V gene has CDR1 MNHEY and CDR2 SMNVEV (reference sequence).